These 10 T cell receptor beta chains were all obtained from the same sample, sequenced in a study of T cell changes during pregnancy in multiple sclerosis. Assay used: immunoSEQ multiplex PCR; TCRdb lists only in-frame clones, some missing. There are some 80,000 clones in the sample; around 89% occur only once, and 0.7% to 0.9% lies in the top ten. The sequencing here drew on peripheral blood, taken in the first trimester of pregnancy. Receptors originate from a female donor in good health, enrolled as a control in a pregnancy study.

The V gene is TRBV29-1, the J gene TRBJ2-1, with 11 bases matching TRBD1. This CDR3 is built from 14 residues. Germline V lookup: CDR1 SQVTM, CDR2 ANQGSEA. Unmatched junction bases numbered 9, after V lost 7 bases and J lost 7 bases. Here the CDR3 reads CSGPGTGGRNEQFF. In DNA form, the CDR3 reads TGCAGCGGCCCCGGGACAGGGGGTAGAAATGAGCAGTTCTTC.

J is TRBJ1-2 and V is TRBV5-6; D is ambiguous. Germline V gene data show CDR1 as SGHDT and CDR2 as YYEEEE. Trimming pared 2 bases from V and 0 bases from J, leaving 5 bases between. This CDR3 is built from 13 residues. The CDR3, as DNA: TGTGCCAGCAGCTTCCAGGCTAACTATGGCTACACCTTC. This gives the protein CASSFQANYGYTF.

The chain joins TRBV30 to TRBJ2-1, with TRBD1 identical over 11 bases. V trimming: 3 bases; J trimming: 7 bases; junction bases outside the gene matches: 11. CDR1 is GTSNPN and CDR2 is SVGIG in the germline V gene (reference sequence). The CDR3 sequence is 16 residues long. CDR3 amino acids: CAWSAPGQGVRNEQFF. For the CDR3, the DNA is TGTGCCTGGAGCGCCCCGGGACAGGGGGTGCGTAATGAGCAGTTCTTC.

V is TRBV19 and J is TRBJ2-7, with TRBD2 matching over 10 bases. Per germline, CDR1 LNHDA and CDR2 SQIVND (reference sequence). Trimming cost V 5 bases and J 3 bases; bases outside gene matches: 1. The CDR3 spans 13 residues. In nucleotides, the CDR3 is TGTGCCAGTAGTCCTAGCGGGAGCTACGAGCAGTACTTC. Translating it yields CASSPSGSYEQYF. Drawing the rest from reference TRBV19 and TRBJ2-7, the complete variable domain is DGGITQSPKYLFRKEGQNVTLSCEQNLNHDAMYWYRQDPGQGLRLIYYSQIVNDFQKGDIAEGYSVSREKKESFPLTVTSAQKNPTAFYLCASSPSGSYEQYFGPGTRLTVT.

This CDR3 reads CASSPGADTEAFF. The CDR3 nucleotides are TGTGCCAGCTCACCGGGGGCAGACACTGAAGCTTTCTTT. The V call is TRBV18, the J call TRBJ1-1, with D possibly matching TRBD1 (6 bases). Trimming removed 3 bases from V and 3 bases from J, with 8 bases in between. In germline, CDR1 is KGHSH, CDR2 LQKENI. This CDR3 region has 13 residues.

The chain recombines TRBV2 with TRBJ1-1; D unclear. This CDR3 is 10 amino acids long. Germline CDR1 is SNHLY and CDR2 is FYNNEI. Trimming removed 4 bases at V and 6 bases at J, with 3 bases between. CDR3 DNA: TGTGCCAGCAGTGCAGCTGAAGCTTTCTTT. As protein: CASSAAEAFF. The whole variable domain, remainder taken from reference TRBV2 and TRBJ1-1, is EPEVTQTPSHQVTQMGQEVILRCVPISNHLYFYWYRQILGQKVEFLVSFYNNEISEKSEIFDDQFSVERPDGSNFTLKIRSTKLEDSAMYFCASSAAEAFFGQGTRLTVV.

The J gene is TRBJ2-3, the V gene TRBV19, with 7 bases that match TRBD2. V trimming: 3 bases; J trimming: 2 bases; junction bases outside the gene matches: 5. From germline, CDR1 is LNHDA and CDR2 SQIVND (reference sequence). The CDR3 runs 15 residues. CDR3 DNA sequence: TGTGCCAGTAGTATCAAAGCGGGGACCACAGATACGCAGTATTTT. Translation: CASSIKAGTTDTQYF. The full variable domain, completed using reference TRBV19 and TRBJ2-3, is DGGITQSPKYLFRKEGQNVTLSCEQNLNHDAMYWYRQDPGQGLRLIYYSQIVNDFQKGDIAEGYSVSREKKESFPLTVTSAQKNPTAFYLCASSIKAGTTDTQYFGPGTRLTVL.

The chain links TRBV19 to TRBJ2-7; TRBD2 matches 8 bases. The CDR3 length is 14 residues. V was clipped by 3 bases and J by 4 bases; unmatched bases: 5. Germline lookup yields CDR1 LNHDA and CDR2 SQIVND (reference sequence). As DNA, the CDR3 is TGTGCCAGTAGTATGGGGACTAGAACATACGAGCAGTACTTC. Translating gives CASSMGTRTYEQYF.

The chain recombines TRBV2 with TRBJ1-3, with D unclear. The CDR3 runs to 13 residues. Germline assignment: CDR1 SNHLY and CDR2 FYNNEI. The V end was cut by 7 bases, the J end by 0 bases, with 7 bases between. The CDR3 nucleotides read TGTGCCAGCAACGGGTTCTCTGGAAACACCATATATTTT. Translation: CASNGFSGNTIYF.

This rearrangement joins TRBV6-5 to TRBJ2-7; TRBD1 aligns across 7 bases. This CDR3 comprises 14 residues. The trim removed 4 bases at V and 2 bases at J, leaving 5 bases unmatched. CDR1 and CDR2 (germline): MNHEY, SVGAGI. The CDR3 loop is CASSFRDRAYEQYF. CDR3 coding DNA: TGTGCCAGCAGTTTCCGAGACAGGGCCTACGAGCAGTACTTC.